This record covers a single TCR beta chain. The data originate from a study of tissue T cells after allogeneic stem cell transplantation. This CDR3 is built from 16 residues. The V segment lost 4 bases and the J segment 3 bases; nucleotides outside the gene matches: 11. Germline V lookup: CDR1 KGHSH, CDR2 LQKENI. TCRdb's table, derived via immunoSEQ multiplex PCR, lists solely in-frame clones and lacks some. The sample gives about 43,000 clones, around nine tenths of which show up once; over 3% is in the top ten. This chain connects TRBV18 to TRBJ2-7; 8 bases fit TRBD2. This receptor was taken from a woman aged 40 to 75 who later had graft-versus-host disease after an allogeneic stem cell transplant. Here the sequenced sample was blood, taken before transplantation. This chain's CDR3 is CASSLESGSSVYEQYF. CDR3 nucleotide sequence: TGTGCCAGCTCACTTGAAAGCGGGAGCTCGGTCTACGAGCAGTACTTC.